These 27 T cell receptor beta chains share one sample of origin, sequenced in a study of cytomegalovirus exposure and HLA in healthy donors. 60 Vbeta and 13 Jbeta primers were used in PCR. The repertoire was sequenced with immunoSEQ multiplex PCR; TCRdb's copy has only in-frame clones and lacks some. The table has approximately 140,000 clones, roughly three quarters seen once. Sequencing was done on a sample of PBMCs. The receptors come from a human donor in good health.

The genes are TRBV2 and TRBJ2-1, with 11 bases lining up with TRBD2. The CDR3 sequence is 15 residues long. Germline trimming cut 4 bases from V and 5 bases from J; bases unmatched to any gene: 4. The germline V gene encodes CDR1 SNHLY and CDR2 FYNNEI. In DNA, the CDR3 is TGTGCCAGCAGTGCCACTAGCGGGGGAAACAATGAGCAGTTCTTC. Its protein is CASSATSGGNNEQFF.

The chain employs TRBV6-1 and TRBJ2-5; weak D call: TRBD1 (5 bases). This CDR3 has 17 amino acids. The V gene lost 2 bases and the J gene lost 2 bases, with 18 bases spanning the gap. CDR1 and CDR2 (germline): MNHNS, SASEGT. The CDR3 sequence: CASSESVGGHRQETQYF. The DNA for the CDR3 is TGTGCCAGCAGTGAATCCGTGGGCGGACACCGACAAGAGACCCAGTACTTC.

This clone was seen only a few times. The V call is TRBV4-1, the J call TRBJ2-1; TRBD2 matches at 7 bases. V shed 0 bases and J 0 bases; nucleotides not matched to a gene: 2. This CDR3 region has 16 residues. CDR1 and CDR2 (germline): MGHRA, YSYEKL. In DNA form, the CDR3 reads TGCGCCAGCAGCCAAGAGGGGGGGAGCTCCTACAATGAGCAGTTCTTC. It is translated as CASSQEGGSSYNEQFF.

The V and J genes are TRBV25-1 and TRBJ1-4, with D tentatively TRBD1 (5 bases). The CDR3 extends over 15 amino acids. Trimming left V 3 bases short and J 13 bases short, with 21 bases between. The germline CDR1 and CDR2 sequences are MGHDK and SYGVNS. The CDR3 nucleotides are TGTGCCAGCAGTGACCCTTCCGGGGGGAATGGGAGACTGTTTTTT. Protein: CASSDPSGGNGRLFF.

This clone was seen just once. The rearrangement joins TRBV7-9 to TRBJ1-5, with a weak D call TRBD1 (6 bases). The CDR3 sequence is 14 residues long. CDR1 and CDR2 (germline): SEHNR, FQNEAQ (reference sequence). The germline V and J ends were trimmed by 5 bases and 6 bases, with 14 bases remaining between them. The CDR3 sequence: CASSDGGRGQPQHF. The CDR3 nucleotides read TGTGCCAGCAGCGACGGGGGGCGCGGTCAGCCCCAGCATTTT.

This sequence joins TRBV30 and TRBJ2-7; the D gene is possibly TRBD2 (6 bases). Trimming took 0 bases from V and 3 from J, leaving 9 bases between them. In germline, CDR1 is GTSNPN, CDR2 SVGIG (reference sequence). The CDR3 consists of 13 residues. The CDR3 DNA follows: TGTGCCTGGAGTGTAAAGGGAGGCTACGAGCAGTACTTC. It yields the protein CAWSVKGGYEQYF.

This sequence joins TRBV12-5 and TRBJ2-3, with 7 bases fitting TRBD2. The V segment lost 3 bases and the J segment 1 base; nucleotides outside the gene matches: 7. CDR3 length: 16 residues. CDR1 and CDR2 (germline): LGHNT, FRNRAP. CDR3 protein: CASGLVLGRGTDTQYF. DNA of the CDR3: TGTGCTAGTGGTTTAGTCTTAGGGAGGGGCACAGATACGCAGTATTTT.

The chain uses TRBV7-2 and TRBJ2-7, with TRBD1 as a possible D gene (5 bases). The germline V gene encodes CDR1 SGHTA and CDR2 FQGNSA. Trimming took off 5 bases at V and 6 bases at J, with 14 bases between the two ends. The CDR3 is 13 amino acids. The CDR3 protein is CASSMVPTGEQYF. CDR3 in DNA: TGTGCCAGCAGCATGGTCCCCACAGGCGAGCAGTACTTC.

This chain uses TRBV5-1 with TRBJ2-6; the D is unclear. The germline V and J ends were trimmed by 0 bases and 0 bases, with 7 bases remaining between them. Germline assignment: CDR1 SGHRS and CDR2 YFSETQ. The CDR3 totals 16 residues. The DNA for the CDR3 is TGCGCCAGCAGCTTGGGAGAAAGCTCTGGGGCCAACGTCCTGACTTTC. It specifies CASSLGESSGANVLTF.

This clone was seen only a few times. The DNA for the CDR3 is TGTGCCAGCAGTTTATCGGGGGGTTTAGCGAACACCGGGGAGCTGTTTTTT. This sequence encodes CASSLSGGLANTGELFF. The chain combines TRBV27 with TRBJ2-2; D possibly corresponds to TRBD2 (6 bases). CDR3 length: 17 residues. The V and J ends lost 0 bases and 0 bases respectively, with 11 bases between them. The germline CDR1 and CDR2 sequences are MNHEY and SMNVEV (reference sequence).

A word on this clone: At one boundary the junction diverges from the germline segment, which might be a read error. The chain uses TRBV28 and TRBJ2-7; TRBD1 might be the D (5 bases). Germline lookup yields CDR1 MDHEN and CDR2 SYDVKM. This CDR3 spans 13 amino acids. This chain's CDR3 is CASSIIQVYGQYF. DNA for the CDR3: TGTGCCAGCAGTATAATACAGGTGTACGGGCAGTACTTC.

In nucleotides, the CDR3 is TGTGCCACCAGCACGGTGGACCGGGGGGGCGCAGATACGCAGTATTTT. Translated: CATSTVDRGGADTQYF. The chain is built from TRBV15 and TRBJ2-3; 8 nucleotides align to TRBD2. J was trimmed by 4 bases and V by 4 bases; bases with no gene match: 10. The CDR3 is 16 amino acids. Germline V CDR1 and CDR2: LNHNV, YYDKDF (reference sequence).

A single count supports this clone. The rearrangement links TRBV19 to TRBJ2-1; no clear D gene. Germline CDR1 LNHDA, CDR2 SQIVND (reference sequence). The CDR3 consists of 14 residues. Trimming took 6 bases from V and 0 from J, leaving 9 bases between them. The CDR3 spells CASRALSSYNEQFF. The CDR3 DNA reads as TGTGCCAGTAGAGCATTAAGCTCCTACAATGAGCAGTTCTTC.

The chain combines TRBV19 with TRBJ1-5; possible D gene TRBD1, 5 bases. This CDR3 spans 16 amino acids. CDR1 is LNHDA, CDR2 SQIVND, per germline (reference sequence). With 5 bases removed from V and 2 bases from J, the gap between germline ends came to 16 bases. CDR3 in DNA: TGTGCCAGTAGTCTCACGGGGGTAGGAGGCAATCAGCCCCAGCATTTT. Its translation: CASSLTGVGGNQPQHF.

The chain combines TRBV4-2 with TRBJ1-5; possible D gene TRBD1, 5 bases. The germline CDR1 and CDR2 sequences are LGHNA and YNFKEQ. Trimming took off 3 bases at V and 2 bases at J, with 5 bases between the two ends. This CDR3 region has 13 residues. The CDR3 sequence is CASSHRGNQPQHF. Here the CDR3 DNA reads TGTGCCAGCAGCCACAGGGGCAATCAGCCCCAGCATTTT.

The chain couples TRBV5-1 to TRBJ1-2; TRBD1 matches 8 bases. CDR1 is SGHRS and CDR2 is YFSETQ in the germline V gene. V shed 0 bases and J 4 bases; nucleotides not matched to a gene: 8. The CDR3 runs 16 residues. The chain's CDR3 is CASSLEPGGAPYGYTF. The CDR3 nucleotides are TGCGCCAGCAGCTTGGAGCCAGGGGGCGCCCCCTATGGCTACACCTTC.

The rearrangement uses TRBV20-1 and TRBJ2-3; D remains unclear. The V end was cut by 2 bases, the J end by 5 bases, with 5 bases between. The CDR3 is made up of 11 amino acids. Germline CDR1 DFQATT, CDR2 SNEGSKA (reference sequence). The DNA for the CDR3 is TGCAGTGCTAGAACGGGAGATACGCAGTATTTT. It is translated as CSARTGDTQYF.

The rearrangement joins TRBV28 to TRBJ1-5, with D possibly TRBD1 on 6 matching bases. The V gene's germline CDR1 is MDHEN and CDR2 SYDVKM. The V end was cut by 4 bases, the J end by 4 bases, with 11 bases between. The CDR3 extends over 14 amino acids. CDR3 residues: CASSYPGVNQPQHF. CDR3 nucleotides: TGTGCCAGCAGTTACCCAGGGGTGAATCAGCCCCAGCATTTT.

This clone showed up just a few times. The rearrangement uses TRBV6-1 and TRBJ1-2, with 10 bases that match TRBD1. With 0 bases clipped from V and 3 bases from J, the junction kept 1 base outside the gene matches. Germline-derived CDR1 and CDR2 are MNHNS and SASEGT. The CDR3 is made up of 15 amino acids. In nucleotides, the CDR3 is TGTGCCAGCAGTGAAGCGACAGGGGGCTACTATGGCTACACCTTC. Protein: CASSEATGGYYGYTF.

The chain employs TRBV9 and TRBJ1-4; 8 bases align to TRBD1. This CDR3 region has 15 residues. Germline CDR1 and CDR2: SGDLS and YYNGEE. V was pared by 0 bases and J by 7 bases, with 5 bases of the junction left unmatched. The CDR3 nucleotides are TGTGCCAGCAGCGTAGGCGGGACAGGAACTGAAAAACTGTTTTTT. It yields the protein CASSVGGTGTEKLFF.

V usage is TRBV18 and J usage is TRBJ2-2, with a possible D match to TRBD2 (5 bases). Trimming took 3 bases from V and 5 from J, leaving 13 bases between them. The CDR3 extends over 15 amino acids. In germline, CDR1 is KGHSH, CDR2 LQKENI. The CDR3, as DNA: TGTGCCAGCTCACCTCCGAACGGGAAGACCGGGGAGCTGTTTTTT. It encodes CASSPPNGKTGELFF.

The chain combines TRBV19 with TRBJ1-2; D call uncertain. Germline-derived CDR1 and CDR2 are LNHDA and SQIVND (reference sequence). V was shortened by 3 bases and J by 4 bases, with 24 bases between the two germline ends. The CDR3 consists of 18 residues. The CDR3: CASSIFGAAALAPYGYTF. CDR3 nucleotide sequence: TGTGCCAGTAGTATTTTCGGTGCAGCGGCACTGGCGCCCTATGGCTACACCTTC.

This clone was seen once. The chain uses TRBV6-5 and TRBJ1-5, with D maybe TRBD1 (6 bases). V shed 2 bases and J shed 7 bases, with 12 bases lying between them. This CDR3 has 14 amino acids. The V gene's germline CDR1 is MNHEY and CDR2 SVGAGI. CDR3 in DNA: TGTGCCAGCAGTTACGGGGGGGCGGACCAGCCCCAGCATTTT. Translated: CASSYGGADQPQHF.

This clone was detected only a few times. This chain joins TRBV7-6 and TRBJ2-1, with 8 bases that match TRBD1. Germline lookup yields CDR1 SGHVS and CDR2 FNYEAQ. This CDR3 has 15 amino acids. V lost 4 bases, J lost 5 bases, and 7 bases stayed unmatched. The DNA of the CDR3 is TGTGCCAGCAGCTCTGGACAGGGTAGGCACAATGAGCAGTTCTTC. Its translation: CASSSGQGRHNEQFF.

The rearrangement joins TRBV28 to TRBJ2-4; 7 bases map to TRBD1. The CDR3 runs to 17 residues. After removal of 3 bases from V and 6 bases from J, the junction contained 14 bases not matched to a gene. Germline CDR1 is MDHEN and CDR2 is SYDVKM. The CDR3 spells CASSFPRDRALGNIQYF. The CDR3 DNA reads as TGTGCCAGCAGTTTCCCTAGGGACAGAGCCCTAGGAAACATTCAGTACTTC.

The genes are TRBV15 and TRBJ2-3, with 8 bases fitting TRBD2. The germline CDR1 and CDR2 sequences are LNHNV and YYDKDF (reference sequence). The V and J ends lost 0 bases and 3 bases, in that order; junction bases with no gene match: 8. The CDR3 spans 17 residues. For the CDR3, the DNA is TGTGCCACCAGCAGAGATGGGGCGGGGGGTAATACAGATACGCAGTATTTT. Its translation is CATSRDGAGGNTDTQYF.

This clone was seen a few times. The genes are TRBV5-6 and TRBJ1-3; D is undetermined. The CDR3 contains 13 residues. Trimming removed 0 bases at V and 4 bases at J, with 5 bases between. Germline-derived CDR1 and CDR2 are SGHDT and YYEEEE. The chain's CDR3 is CASSLVAGNTIYF. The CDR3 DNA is TGTGCCAGCAGCTTGGTGGCAGGAAACACCATATATTTT. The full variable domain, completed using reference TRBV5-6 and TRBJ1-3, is DAGVTQSPTHLIKTRGQQVTLRCSPKSGHDTVSWYQQALGQGPQFIFQYYEEEERQRGNFPDRFSGHQFPNYSSELNVNALLLGDSALYLCASSLVAGNTIYFGEGSWLTVV.